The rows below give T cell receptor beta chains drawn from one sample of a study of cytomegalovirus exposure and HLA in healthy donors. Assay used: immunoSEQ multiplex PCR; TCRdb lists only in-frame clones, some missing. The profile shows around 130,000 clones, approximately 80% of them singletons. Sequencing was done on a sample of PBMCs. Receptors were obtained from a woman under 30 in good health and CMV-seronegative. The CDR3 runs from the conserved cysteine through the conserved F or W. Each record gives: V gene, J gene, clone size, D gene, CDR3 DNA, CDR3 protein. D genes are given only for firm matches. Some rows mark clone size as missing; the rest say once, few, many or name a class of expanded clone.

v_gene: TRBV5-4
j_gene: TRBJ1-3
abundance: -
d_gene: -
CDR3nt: TGTGCCAGCAGCCTCCCCGGGGGGTTATCTGGAAACACCATATATTTT
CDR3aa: CASSLPGGLSGNTIYF

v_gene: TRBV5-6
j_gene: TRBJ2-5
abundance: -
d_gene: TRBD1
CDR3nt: TGTGCCAGCAGTTCGACCTACCCTTCTCCGGGACAGGGCGGGGAGACCCAGTACTTC
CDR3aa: CASSSTYPSPGQGGETQYF

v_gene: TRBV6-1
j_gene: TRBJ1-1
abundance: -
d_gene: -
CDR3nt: TGTGCCAGCAGCAGGGGCCCGGACACTGAAGCTTTCTTT
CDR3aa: CASSRGPDTEAFF

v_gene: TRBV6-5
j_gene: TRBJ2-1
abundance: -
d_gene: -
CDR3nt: TGTGCCAGCAGTTACTCGGCTGCGCTGAGGAACAATGAGCAGTTCTTC
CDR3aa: CASSYSAALRNNEQFF

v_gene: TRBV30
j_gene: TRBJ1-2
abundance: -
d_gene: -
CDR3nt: TGTGCCTGGAGTGAACAGTCGGGGGATGGCTACACCTTC
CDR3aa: CAWSEQSGDGYTF

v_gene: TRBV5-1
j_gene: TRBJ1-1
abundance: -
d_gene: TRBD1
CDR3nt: TGCGCCAGCAGCCACGGGACAGGGTGGGACACTGAAGCTTTCTTT
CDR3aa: CASSHGTGWDTEAFF

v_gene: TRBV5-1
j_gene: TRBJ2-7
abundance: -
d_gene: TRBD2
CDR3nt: TGCGCCAGCGGAAGATCGGGACTAGCAGACGAGCAGTACTTC
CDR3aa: CASGRSGLADEQYF

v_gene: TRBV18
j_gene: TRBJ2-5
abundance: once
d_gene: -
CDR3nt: TGTGCCAGCTCACCTCAGAAGGGAGAAGCGTTCCCCACCCAGTACTTC
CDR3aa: CASSPQKGEAFPTQYF

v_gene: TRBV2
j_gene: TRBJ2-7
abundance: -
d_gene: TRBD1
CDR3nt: TGTGCCAGCAGTGAATTGACAGGGGTGTCCTACGAGCAGTACTTC
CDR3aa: CASSELTGVSYEQYF

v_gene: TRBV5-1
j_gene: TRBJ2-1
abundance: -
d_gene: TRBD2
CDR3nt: TGCGCCAGCAGCTTGACGGGGATCTTGGCGGGAGGGGGTCATGAGCAGTTCTTC
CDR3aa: CASSLTGILAGGGHEQFF

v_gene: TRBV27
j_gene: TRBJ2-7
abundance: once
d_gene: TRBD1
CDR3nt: TGTGCCAGCTCGACAGGGGGCCCATACGAGCAGTACTTC
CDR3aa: CASSTGGPYEQYF

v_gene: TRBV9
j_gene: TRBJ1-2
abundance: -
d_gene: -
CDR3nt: TGTGCCAGCAGCGTAGCTCTCGGGGAGTACTATGGCTACACCTTC
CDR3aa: CASSVALGEYYGYTF

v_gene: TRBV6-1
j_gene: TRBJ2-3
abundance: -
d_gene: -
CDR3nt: TGTGCCAGCAGCGAACGCTCGGGTGTTGGTCGATCAGATACGCAGTATTTT
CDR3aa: CASSERSGVGRSDTQYF

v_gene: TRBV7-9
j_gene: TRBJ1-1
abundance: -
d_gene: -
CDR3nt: TGTGCCAGCAGTTACAGGGCGAACACTGAAGCTTTCTTT
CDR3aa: CASSYRANTEAFF

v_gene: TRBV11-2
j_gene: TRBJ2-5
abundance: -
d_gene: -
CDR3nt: TGTGCCAGCAGCTTAGGGTCAGAGGAAGAAGAGACCCAGTACTTC
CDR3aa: CASSLGSEEEETQYF

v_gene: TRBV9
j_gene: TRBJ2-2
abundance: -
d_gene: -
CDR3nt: TGTGCCAGCAGCGTAGGGCTCCTAGTCGGTACCGGGGAGCTGTTTTTT
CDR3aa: CASSVGLLVGTGELFF

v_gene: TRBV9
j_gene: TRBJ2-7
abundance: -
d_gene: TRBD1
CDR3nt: TGTGCCAGCAGCGAGGGGACAGGGGACTACGAGCAGTACTTC
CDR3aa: CASSEGTGDYEQYF